The clone carrying this T cell receptor beta chain was detected many times. The hyperthyroidism was newly diagnosed and had lasted under 2 months; the patients were aged 18 to 65. It was uncontrolled infection, other autoimmune disease, pregnancy or lactation that excluded patients. The PBMCs studied were ones that came from 8 to 10 ml fresh peripheral blood. This record belongs to a study of T cells in Graves' hyperthyroidism and ophthalmopathy. Across the whole study: Peripheral blood was collected at initial diagnosis, before any treatment.

Germline V gives CDR1 MNHNS, CDR2 SASEGT. V was shortened by 6 bases and J by 8 bases, with 15 bases between the two germline ends. CDR3 length: 13 residues. The investigators amplified TCR beta CDR3 regions from RNA transcripts. The TCR CDR3 was amplified in a first-round RT-PCR using the HTBI primer set. A single record per CDR3 protein comes from TCRdb applying MiXCR to the multiplex PCR reads. The sample includes about 400,000 distinct CDR3 sequences, 15% to 18% of them seen just once. The TCR originated in a woman younger than 35 with Graves' hyperthyroidism. The genes are TRBV6-1 and TRBJ2-3, with TRBD2 as a possible D gene (6 bases). Sequencing input: blood. CDR3: CASRPPGVGTQYF. In DNA, the CDR3 is TGTGCCAGCAGGCCACCGGGGGTTGGTACGCAGTATTTT.